What follows describes a single T cell receptor beta chain. The sample comes from a study of shared clonotypes between healthy human individuals. TCRdb's table, derived via immunoSEQ multiplex PCR, lists solely in-frame clones and lacks some. The data contain about 2.2 million clones, approximately 94% of them singletons. The germline V gene has CDR1 MDHEN and CDR2 SYDVKM. This CDR3 region has 13 residues. Deletions cut 4 bases from V and 0 bases from J, with 7 bases between. Terminally differentiated effector memory CD45RA+ cells were excluded from the naive CD8 cells, which were CD45RO-negative and positively selected for CCR7.

V gene TRBV28 combines with J gene TRBJ2-7; no definite D call. This receptor was obtained from a man aged 18-30 years in good health. Some clones in this sample may be carry-over from other donors' samples. Sequences were obtained from naive CD8+ T cells from PBMCs. The CDR3: CASSSTPSYEQYF. The CDR3 DNA follows: TGTGCCAGCAGTTCAACTCCCTCCTACGAGCAGTACTTC.